Reported below is one TCR beta chain. What it recognizes is unknown. The CDR3 loop spans 15 amino acids. The V gene end was trimmed by 5 bases and the J gene end by 4 bases; junction bases not matched to a gene: 5. The germline V gene has CDR1 MDHEN and CDR2 SYDVKM. A second roughly 6 to 12 cycle PCR used barcoded and J-beta primers. MiXCR was run by TCRdb on the 5' RACE reads, yielding one entry per CDR3 protein. The table records approximately 1.5 million distinct CDR3 sequences, about 35% of them present only once. The data derive from a study of blood T cells in healthy people across ages. Study observations and caveats: No one knew whether donors had CMV, which possibly confounded expanded clonotype changes.

Material for sequencing was blood. The TCR originated in a woman aged 25 to 39 in good health. The genes are TRBV28 and TRBJ2-3, with 11 bases fitting TRBD1. This CDR3 reads CASSPGQGDADTQYF. CDR3 DNA sequence: TGTGCCAGCAGTCCGGGACAGGGGGATGCAGATACGCAGTATTTT.